This T cell receptor beta chain was identified during a study of OX40 agonist ivuxolimab in advanced cancers. The study in broad terms: Ivuxolimab, which targeted the costimulatory receptor OX40 (CD134), was an agonistic, fully human IgG2 monoclonal antibody. Intravenous ivuxolimab was administered to patients every 2 weeks at six dose levels: 0.01, 0.1, 0.3, 1.5, 3 and 10 mg/kg. Of the roughly 50 dose-escalation patients, hepatocellular carcinoma was present in roughly 19, melanoma in around 15, renal cell carcinoma in 9 and head and neck cancer in 9. In the dose-escalation cohort, around four fifths of patients were male, and the mean age was approximately 60 years, with a range of roughly 20 to 85. Patients were allowed to have had prior anti-PD-1, anti-PD-L1 or anti-CTLA-4 therapy, and less than 45% of the dose-escalation patients had previously received checkpoint inhibitors. Partial responses were achieved by three dose-escalation patients, of whom one had hepatocellular carcinoma and two had cutaneous melanoma. The purpose of peripheral TCRbeta sequencing was to test whether ivuxolimab changed TCR sequence diversity and led to clonal T-cell expansion. The monotherapy dose-escalation portion (N ≈ 52 patients) of the phase I ivuxolimab trial is reported in the paper.

CDR3 length: 14 amino acids, cysteine to phenylalanine. Just CDR3 DNA is preserved here, 42 bases in frame from base 1. Unmatched junction bases come to 7, with V trimmed by 6 bases and J by 3 bases. For CDR1 and CDR2, the germline V gene lists MDHEN and SYDVKM. What the study reported, not specific to this receptor: In the 0.1-3.0 mg/kg groups, partial responders were among the patients with the lowest normalized peripheral clonal expansion, particularly in CD8+ T cells. At doses of 0.1 to 3.0 mg/kg, clonal expansion of both CD4+ and CD8+ T cells in blood was seen between baseline and week 6. After ivuxolimab, CD8+ T cells had more expanded clones than CD4+ T cells on average. Low levels of normalized T-cell clonal expansion were also seen in some patients who did not respond. The antigen specificity of the peripheral T cells that underwent clonal expansion was not determined.

The trial excluded patients who had a history of autoimmune disease or were on systemic immunosuppression. Peripheral blood for TCR sequencing was collected from all dose cohorts at baseline, on cycle 4 day 1, and on cycle 7 day 1. The samples were drawn from a first-in-human, open-label, multicenter phase I dose-escalation trial of ivuxolimab. Adults with locally advanced or metastatic melanoma, renal cell, hepatocellular, or head and neck squamous cell carcinoma were enrolled in the trial. Before TCR sequencing, CD4+ T cells and CD8+ T cells from peripheral blood were sorted into separate populations. A remark on this clone: Its antigen is not yet known. No per-base quality is available; no much larger clone lies one base away.

To sequence the TCRbeta CDR3 region, genomic DNA was isolated from the sorted cells. The immunoSEQ Assay was used for sequencing of TCRbeta CDR3 regions. TCRdb obtained this table from immuneACCESS and retained in-frame rearrangements with V and J assigned. These tables miss some clones; where compared with another copy, unresolved V genes account for less than half of the shortfall, and the remainder is unexplained. The sample table contains approximately 63,000 clones; only one count was recorded for roughly 89% of them. The ten biggest clones cover approximately 1.1% of the sample. This TCR derives from an adult with an advanced solid tumor such as melanoma, head and neck, liver or kidney cancer. The chain is assembled from TRBV28 and TRBJ2-7; the junction holds 8 bases that match TRBD1. Here the sequenced sample was CD4+ or CD8+ T cells sorted from blood, taken in a trial of the OX40 agonist ivuxolimab. CDR3 reads: CASSPNRGNYEQYF. The nucleotide sequence is given as TGTGCCAGCAGCCCTAACAGGGGGAACTACGAGCAGTACTTC.